Shown below are 7 T cell receptor beta chains from a single sample sequenced in a study of tumor-infiltrating lymphocytes in localized non-small cell lung cancer. Repertoires were generated with immunoSEQ multiplex PCR, while TCRdb's copy carries only in-frame clones and drops some. The sample has about 9,600 clones, roughly 80% seen once. Sequenced material: uninvolved lung tissue not adjacent to the tumor. The receptors here all came from a human donor with non-small cell lung cancer.

As for this clone: One end of the junction is discordant with germline, which a read error may explain. This chain links TRBV7-7 with TRBJ2-3; 14 nucleotides agree with TRBD2. The CDR3 has 15 residues. Per germline, CDR1 SSHAT and CDR2 FNYEAQ (reference sequence). The chain's CDR3 is CASSKGLAGVDTQYF. The CDR3, as DNA: TGTGCTAGCAGCAAGGGACTAGCGGGAGTTGATACGCAGTATTTT. Supplemented by reference TRBV7-7 and TRBJ2-3, the full variable domain reads GAGVSQSPRYKVTKRGQDVTLRCDPISSHATLYWYQQALGQGPEFLTYFNYEAQPDKSGLPSDRFSAERPEGSISTLTIQRTEQRDSAMYRCASSKGLAGVDTQYFGPGTRLTVL.

This chain connects TRBV20-1 to TRBJ2-7; D may be TRBD1 (5 bases). Germline loops: CDR1 DFQATT, CDR2 SNEGSKA (reference sequence). The CDR3 loop spans 11 amino acids. Trimming stripped 4 bases from V and 5 bases from J, with 9 bases between. In DNA, the CDR3 is TGCAGTGCTAAATCCAGGGACGAGCAGTACTTC. This encodes CSAKSRDEQYF.

J is TRBJ1-2 and V is TRBV7-9; unclear D gene. Trimming removed 1 base at V and 0 bases at J, with 9 bases between. Germline assignment: CDR1 SEHNR and CDR2 FQNEAQ (reference sequence). The length of the CDR3 is 15 residues. The DNA of the CDR3 is TGTGCCAGCAGCTTAGGACCGCAAGCTAACTATGGCTACACCTTC. Its translation: CASSLGPQANYGYTF.

J is TRBJ1-1 and V is TRBV6-5; D ambiguous. The CDR3 consists of 13 residues. Per the germline V gene, CDR1 is MNHEY and CDR2 is SVGAGI. Trimming removed 0 bases at V and 3 bases at J, with 5 bases between. DNA for the CDR3: TGTGCCAGCAGTTACTCGAGGTACACTGAAGCTTTCTTT. Protein product: CASSYSRYTEAFF.

The genes are TRBV7-3 and TRBJ2-1; D is unresolved. Trimming took 5 bases from V and 7 from J, leaving 12 bases between them. CDR1 is SGHTA and CDR2 is FQGTGA in the germline V gene. The CDR3 consists of 13 residues. CDR3 loop: CASSTTPGNEQFF. The DNA for the CDR3 is TGTGCCAGCAGCACTACCCCCGGTAATGAGCAGTTCTTC.

Only a few counts were recorded for this clone. The chain combines TRBV7-3 with TRBJ1-1, with D uncertain. Germline V gives CDR1 SGHTA, CDR2 FQGTGA. There are 13 residues in the CDR3. Trimming took 4 bases from V and 1 from J, leaving 7 bases between them. This chain's CDR3 is CASSSAGNTEAFF. In DNA, the CDR3 is TGTGCCAGCAGCTCCGCAGGGAACACTGAAGCTTTCTTT.

This CDR3 reads CASKLVLATEAFF. The CDR3 region has the DNA TGTGCCAGCAAGTTAGTTTTGGCCACTGAAGCTTTCTTT. The V gene is TRBV2, the J gene TRBJ1-1; D not resolved. CDR1 SNHLY and CDR2 FYNNEI come from the germline V gene. The CDR3 loop spans 13 amino acids. The V gene lost 7 bases and the J gene lost 4 bases, with 13 bases spanning the gap.